This T cell receptor beta chain was sequenced during a study of radiotherapy plus CTLA-4 blockade in lung cancer. Focal radiation was given together with CTLA-4 blockade (ipilimumab) to patients with chemo-refractory metastatic non-small-cell lung cancer. CDR3 length: 14 amino acids. V lost 8 bases and J lost 7; bases outside the gene matches: 9. The V gene's germline CDR1 is SNHLY and CDR2 FYNNEI. The data were produced by immunoSEQ multiplex PCR, yet TCRdb's version contains in-frame clones alone and is incomplete. The profile shows 83,000 or so clones, roughly 80% of them singletons. The V gene is TRBV2, the J gene TRBJ1-5; 9 nucleotides align to TRBD1. The receptor comes from a human donor with non-small cell lung cancer who had stable disease on radiotherapy plus ipilimumab. Material: peripheral blood, obtained from a patient treated with radiotherapy plus ipilimumab. The CDR3 sequence: CASSTGGVIQPQHF. The DNA of the CDR3 is TGTGCCAGCTCTACAGGGGGCGTCATCCAGCCCCAGCATTTT.